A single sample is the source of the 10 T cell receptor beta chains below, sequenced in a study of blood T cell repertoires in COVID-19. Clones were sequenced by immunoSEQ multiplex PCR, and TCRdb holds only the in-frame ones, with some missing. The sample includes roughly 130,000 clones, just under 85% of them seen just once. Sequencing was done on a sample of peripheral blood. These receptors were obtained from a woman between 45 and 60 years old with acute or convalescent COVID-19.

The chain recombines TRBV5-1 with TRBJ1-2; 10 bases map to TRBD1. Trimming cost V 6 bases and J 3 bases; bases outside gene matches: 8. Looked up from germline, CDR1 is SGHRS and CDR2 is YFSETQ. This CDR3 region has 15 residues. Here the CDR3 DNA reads TGCGCCAGCAATCGGGGGACAGGGGAGGACTATGGCTACACCTTC. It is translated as CASNRGTGEDYGYTF.

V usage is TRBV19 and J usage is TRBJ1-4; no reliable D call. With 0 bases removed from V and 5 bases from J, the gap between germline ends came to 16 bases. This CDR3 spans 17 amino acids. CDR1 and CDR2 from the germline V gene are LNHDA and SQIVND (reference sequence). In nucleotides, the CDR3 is TGTGCCAGTAGTATAGAAGGAGACGGTAGGCGGAATGAAAAACTGTTTTTT. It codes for CASSIEGDGRRNEKLFF.

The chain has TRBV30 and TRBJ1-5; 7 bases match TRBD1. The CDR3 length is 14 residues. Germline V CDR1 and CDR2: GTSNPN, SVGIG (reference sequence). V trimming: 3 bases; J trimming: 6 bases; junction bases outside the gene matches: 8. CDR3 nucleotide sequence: TGTGCCTGGAGACCGACAGGGTTCGGTCAGCCCCAGCATTTT. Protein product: CAWRPTGFGQPQHF.

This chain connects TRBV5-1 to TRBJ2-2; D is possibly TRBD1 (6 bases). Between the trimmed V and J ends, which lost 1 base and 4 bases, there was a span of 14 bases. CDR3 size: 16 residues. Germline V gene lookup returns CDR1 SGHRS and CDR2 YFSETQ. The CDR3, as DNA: TGCGCCAGCAGCTTGCCCGGGACACCTATCACCGGGGAGCTGTTTTTT. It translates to CASSLPGTPITGELFF.

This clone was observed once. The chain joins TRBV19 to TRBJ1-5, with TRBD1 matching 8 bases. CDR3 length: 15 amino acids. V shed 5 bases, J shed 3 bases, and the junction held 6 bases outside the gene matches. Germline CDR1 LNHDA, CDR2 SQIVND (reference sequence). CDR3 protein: CASSGDRKTNQPQHF. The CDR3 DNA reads TGTGCCAGTAGTGGGGACAGGAAGACCAATCAGCCCCAGCATTTT.

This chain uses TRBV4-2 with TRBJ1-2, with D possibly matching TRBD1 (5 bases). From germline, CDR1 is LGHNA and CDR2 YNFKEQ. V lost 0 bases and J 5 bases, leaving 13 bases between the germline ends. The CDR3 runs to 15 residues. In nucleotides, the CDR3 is TGTGCCAGCAGCCAAGATTCGCCCAGGGATTATGGCTACACCTTC. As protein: CASSQDSPRDYGYTF.

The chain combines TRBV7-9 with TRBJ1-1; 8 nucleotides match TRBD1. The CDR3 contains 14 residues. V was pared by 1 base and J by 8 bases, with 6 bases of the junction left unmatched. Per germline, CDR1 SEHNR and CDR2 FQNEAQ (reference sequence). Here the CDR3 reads CASSLDGTGGEAFF. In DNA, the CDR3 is TGTGCCAGCAGCTTAGATGGGACAGGAGGCGAAGCTTTCTTT.

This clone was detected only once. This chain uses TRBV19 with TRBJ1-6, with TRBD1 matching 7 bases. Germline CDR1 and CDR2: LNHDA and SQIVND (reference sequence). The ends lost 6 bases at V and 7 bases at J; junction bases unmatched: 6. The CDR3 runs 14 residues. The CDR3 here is CASSTGQRNSPLHF. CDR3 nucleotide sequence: TGTGCCAGTAGCACGGGACAGAGAAATTCACCCCTCCACTTT.

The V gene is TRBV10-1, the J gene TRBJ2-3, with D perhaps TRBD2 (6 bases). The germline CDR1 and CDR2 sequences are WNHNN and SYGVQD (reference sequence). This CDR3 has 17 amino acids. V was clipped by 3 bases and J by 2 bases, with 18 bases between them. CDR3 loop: CASSDLGTSRDTDTQYF. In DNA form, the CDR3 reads TGCGCCAGCAGTGATCTCGGAACTAGCAGGGACACAGATACGCAGTATTTT.

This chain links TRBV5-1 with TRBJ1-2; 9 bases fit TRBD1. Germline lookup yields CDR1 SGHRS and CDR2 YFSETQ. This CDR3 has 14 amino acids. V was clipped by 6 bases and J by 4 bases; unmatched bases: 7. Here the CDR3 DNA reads TGCGCCAGCACCTACTCGACAGGGGGCTATGGCTACACCTTC. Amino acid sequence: CASTYSTGGYGYTF.